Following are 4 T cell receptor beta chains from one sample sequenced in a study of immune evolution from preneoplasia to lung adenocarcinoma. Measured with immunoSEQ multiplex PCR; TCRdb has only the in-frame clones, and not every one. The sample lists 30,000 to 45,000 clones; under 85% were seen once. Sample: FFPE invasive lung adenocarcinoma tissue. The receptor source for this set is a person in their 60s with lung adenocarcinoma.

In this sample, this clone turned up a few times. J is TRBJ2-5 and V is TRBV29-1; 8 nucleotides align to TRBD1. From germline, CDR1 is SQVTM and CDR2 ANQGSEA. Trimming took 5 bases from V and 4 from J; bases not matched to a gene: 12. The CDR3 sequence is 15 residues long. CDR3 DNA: TGCAGCGTTAGGAGACAGGGGACATCACGAGAGACCCAGTACTTC. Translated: CSVRRQGTSRETQYF.

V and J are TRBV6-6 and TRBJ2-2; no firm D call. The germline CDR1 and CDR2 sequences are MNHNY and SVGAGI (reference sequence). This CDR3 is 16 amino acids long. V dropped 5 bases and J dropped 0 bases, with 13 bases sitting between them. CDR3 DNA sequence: TGTGCCAGCAGTAGGGATCAATCGTCGAACACCGGGGAGCTGTTTTTT. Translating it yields CASSRDQSSNTGELFF.

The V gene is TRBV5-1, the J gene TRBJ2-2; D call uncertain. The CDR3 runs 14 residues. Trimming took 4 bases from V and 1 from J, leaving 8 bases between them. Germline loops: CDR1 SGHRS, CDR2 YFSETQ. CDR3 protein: CASSRNWNTGELFF. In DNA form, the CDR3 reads TGCGCCAGCAGCCGTAACTGGAACACCGGGGAGCTGTTTTTT.

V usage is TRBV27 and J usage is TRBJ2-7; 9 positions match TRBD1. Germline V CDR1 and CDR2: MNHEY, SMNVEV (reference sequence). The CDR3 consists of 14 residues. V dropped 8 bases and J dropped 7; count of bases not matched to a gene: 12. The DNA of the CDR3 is TGTGCCAGCCGGGGACAGGGATTATTCGGGGAGCAGTACTTC. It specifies CASRGQGLFGEQYF.